This TCR beta chain came from a study of T-cell reconstitution after alpha-beta-depleted transplantation in children. Only a few counts were recorded for this clonotype. Preparing the TCRbeta library involved the use of unique molecular identifiers. One entry per CDR3 protein results from TCRdb running MiXCR on the PCR reads. This sample yields approximately 500,000 distinct CDR3 sequences, of which over 25% are seen a single time; about a third belongs to the top ten. The CDR3 totals 14 residues. V lost 3 bases and J 8 bases, leaving 19 bases between the germline ends. Germline loops: CDR1 SQVTM, CDR2 ANQGSEA.

This clonotype was obtained from a boy under two years old with Wiskott-Aldrich syndrome, due to receive a stem cell transplant. The sequenced sample was PBMCs, obtained before TCRalphabeta/CD19-depleted stem cell transplant. This chain joins TRBV29-1 and TRBJ1-2; D ambiguous. The CDR3 loop reads CSVDESTTSRGYTF. The CDR3 DNA is TGCAGCGTTGACGAGTCGACAACTTCTCGAGGCTACACCTTC.